Below are 16 T cell receptor beta chains sequenced from a single sample in a study of OX40 agonist ivuxolimab in advanced cancers. Libraries were prepared by immunoSEQ multiplex PCR; TCRdb keeps only in-frame clonotypes and omits some of them. The sample carries tens of thousands of clones, approximately 84% recorded once. Material: CD4+ or CD8+ T cells sorted from blood, obtained in a trial of the OX40 agonist ivuxolimab. These receptors were taken from an adult with an advanced solid tumor such as melanoma, head and neck, liver or kidney cancer.

The rearrangement links TRBV6-5 to TRBJ1-2, with 8 bases aligning to TRBD1. Germline values: CDR1 MNHEY, CDR2 SVGAGI. This CDR3 contains 14 residues. J was trimmed by 1 base and V by 4 bases; bases with no gene match: 2. CDR3 DNA: TGTGCCAGCAGTTCACAGGGGGTTAACTATGGCTACACCTTC. Its protein is CASSSQGVNYGYTF.

The gene calls are TRBV7-9 and TRBJ2-1; D is unresolved. Trimming cost V 1 base and J 6 bases, with 4 bases left between them. CDR1 is SEHNR, CDR2 FQNEAQ, per germline (reference sequence). CDR3 size: 12 residues. The CDR3 DNA reads TGTGCCAGCAGCTTAGAGATCAATGAGCAGTTCTTC. This gives the protein CASSLEINEQFF. Supplemented by reference TRBV7-9 and TRBJ2-1, the full variable domain reads DTGVSQNPRHKITKRGQNVTFRCDPISEHNRLYWYRQTLGQGPEFLTYFQNEAQLEKSRLLSDRFSAERPKGSFSTLEIQRTEQGDSAMYLCASSLEINEQFFGPGTRLTVL.

The CDR3 spells CASSRLAGSYNEQFF. The CDR3 coding sequence is TGTGCCAGCAGCCGACTAGCGGGATCCTACAATGAGCAGTTCTTC. V is TRBV28 and J is TRBJ2-1, with 11 bases matching TRBD2. CDR1 and CDR2 (germline): MDHEN, SYDVKM. The CDR3 is made up of 15 amino acids. The junction had 2 bases not matched to a gene; V was cut back by 6 bases and J by 1 base.

The V and J genes are TRBV29-1 and TRBJ1-6, with unresolved D. The V and J ends lost 4 bases and 7 bases respectively, with 11 bases between them. Germline V CDR1 and CDR2: SQVTM, ANQGSEA. The CDR3 contains 13 residues. The CDR3 DNA is TGCAGCGTTGTGGTCAGCGGCAATTCACCCCTCCACTTT. It encodes CSVVVSGNSPLHF.

J is TRBJ2-2 and V is TRBV6-5, with 7 bases aligning to TRBD1. The trim removed 3 bases at V and 6 bases at J, leaving 1 base unmatched. CDR3 size: 13 residues. CDR1 and CDR2 from the germline V gene are MNHEY and SVGAGI. Written as DNA, the CDR3 is TGTGCCAGCAGTTATACAGGGGCCGGGGAGCTGTTTTTT. Encoded protein: CASSYTGAGELFF.

The chain recombines TRBV5-1 with TRBJ1-2; weak D call: TRBD1 (5 bases). The germline V gene encodes CDR1 SGHRS and CDR2 YFSETQ. The V end was cut by 1 base, the J end by 4 bases, with 14 bases between. The CDR3 sequence is 15 residues long. The CDR3 nucleotides read TGCGCCAGCAGCTTGAGAAGGGAAGGGGCCTATGGCTACACCTTC. Its translation is CASSLRREGAYGYTF.

As to this clone: Other DNA sequences in the sample encode the same CDR3. This sequence joins TRBV12-5 and TRBJ1-1; D is undetermined. Trimming pared 3 bases from V and 1 base from J, leaving 6 bases between. The CDR3 extends over 13 amino acids. CDR1 and CDR2 from the germline V gene are LGHNT and FRNRAP. The CDR3 reads CASGFLGNTEAFF. CDR3 DNA: TGTGCTAGTGGTTTTCTTGGGAACACTGAAGCTTTCTTT.

The CDR3 region has the DNA TGTGCCAGCTCACCTGGGGGTTGGGACGAGCAGTACTTC. Translated: CASSPGGWDEQYF. The chain is built from TRBV18 and TRBJ2-7; tentatively, D is TRBD1 or TRBD2 (5 bases each). There are 13 residues in the CDR3. Between the trimmed V and J ends, which lost 3 bases and 5 bases, there was a span of 11 bases. Germline values: CDR1 KGHSH, CDR2 LQKENI.

The chain carries TRBV10-3 and TRBJ2-2; 8 bases line up with TRBD2. The CDR3 has 17 amino acids. Losses at the gene ends were 2 bases for V and 2 bases for J; bases not matched to a gene: 7. CDR1 is ENHRY and CDR2 is SYGVKD in the germline V gene. CDR3 nucleotides: TGTGCCATCAGTGAGATCCAAGCGGGAGCCAACACCGGGGAGCTGTTTTTT. Protein product: CAISEIQAGANTGELFF.

V usage is TRBV5-4 and J usage is TRBJ2-1, with 10 bases matching TRBD1. Germline V lookup: CDR1 SGHNT, CDR2 YYREEE (reference sequence). The CDR3 is 16 residues long. V lost 4 bases and J lost 6; bases outside the gene matches: 10. CDR3 sequence reads: CASSLRDRGLGNEQFF. The CDR3 bases are TGTGCCAGCAGCCTACGGGACAGGGGCCTCGGCAATGAGCAGTTCTTC.

The genes are TRBV18 and TRBJ2-1, with 7 nucleotides matching TRBD2. Losses at the gene ends were 2 bases for V and 7 bases for J; bases not matched to a gene: 5. From germline, CDR1 is KGHSH and CDR2 LQKENI. The CDR3 is 14 amino acids. The CDR3 loop reads CASSPGGGLNEQFF. Here the CDR3 DNA reads TGTGCCAGCTCACCAGGGGGAGGGCTTAATGAGCAGTTCTTC.

The chain is built from TRBV30 and TRBJ1-2; TRBD1 matches 8 bases. Germline V gives CDR1 GTSNPN, CDR2 SVGIG (reference sequence). This CDR3 has 12 residues. V was clipped by 2 bases and J by 12 bases; unmatched bases: 8. CDR3 nucleotides: TGTGCCTGGAGTAGCAGGGGGCTGGTCAACACCTTC. Its translation: CAWSSRGLVNTF.

The rearrangement links TRBV6-5 to TRBJ1-5, with D unresolved. CDR1 and CDR2 (germline): MNHEY, SVGAGI. The V end was cut by 0 bases, the J end by 7 bases, with 7 bases between. The CDR3 consists of 13 residues. The chain's CDR3 is CASSYSKEQPQHF. The DNA for the CDR3 is TGTGCCAGCAGTTACTCGAAGGAACAGCCCCAGCATTTT.

This clone was observed a few times. The CDR3 DNA reads as TGTGCCAGCAGTGTTGGGGGCCTTCAGCCCCAGCATTTT. Translating gives CASSVGGLQPQHF. V gene TRBV2 combines with J gene TRBJ1-5; maybe TRBD1 (6 bases). V was clipped by 4 bases and J by 6 bases, with 10 bases between them. Germline CDR1 is SNHLY and CDR2 is FYNNEI. The CDR3 runs to 13 residues.

The V gene is TRBV7-3, the J gene TRBJ2-7, with D hard to call. The CDR3 runs to 14 residues. The germline V and J ends were trimmed by 5 bases and 3 bases, with 14 bases remaining between them. Germline CDR1 is SGHTA and CDR2 is FQGTGA. In DNA form, the CDR3 reads TGTGCCAGCAGCCCTCGGACGGCTTACTACGAGCAGTACTTC. Translated, it gives CASSPRTAYYEQYF.

The chain carries TRBV5-1 and TRBJ2-1; 8 nucleotides align to TRBD1. The CDR3 contains 15 residues. Germline CDR1 reads SGHRS; CDR2 reads YFSETQ. The trim removed 4 bases at V and 10 bases at J, leaving 13 bases unmatched. CDR3: CASSPGTGPIKEQFF. CDR3 DNA: TGCGCCAGCAGCCCGGGGACAGGACCCATAAAAGAGCAGTTCTTC.